This T cell receptor beta chain was sequenced in a study of blood T cell repertoires in COVID-19. Turning to the study itself: Specimens from acute and convalescent COVID-19 originated in the United States, Italy and Spain. The analysed material was cDNA or gDNA that came from T cells, B-cell-depleted T cells, or PBMCs.

The Seattle patients, enrolled during active infection, were followed longitudinally. Per the authors' pipeline: By means of reference gene primer amplification, nucleated cell counts were estimated. Assay: immunoSEQ multiplex PCR; the TCRdb copy retains only in-frame clones and omits some. V and J calls and clone size come straight from that table; D and trimming were deduced from the DNA. This sample yields some 130,000 clones, of which around 88% are seen a single time; around 4.2% belongs to the top ten. Germline loops: CDR1 SGHTS, CDR2 YDEGEE. V was trimmed by 0 bases and J by 5 bases, leaving 9 bases between them. CDR3 length: 14 residues. In this sample, this clone turned up a few times.

Sequencing was done on a sample of peripheral blood. The sequence was obtained from a man aged 55 to 69 with COVID-19, enrolled during active disease. V usage is TRBV5-8 and J usage is TRBJ1-5; possible D gene TRBD1, 5 bases. The CDR3, as DNA: TGTGCCAGCAGCTTGGTGCAGGGTTATCAGCCCCAGCATTTT. Translating it yields CASSLVQGYQPQHF.